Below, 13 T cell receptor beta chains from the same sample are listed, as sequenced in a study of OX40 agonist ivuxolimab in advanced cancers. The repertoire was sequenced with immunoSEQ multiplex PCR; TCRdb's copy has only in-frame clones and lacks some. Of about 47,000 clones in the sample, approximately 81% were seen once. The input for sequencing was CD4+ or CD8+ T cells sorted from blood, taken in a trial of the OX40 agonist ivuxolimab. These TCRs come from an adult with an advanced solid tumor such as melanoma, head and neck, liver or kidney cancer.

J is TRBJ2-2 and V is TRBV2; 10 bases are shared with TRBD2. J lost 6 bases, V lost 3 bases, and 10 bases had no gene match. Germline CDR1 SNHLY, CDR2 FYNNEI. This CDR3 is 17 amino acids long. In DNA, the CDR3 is TGTGCCAGCAGTGACAAGACAAGCGGGGGGGTTCCCGGGGAGCTGTTTTTT. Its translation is CASSDKTSGGVPGELFF.

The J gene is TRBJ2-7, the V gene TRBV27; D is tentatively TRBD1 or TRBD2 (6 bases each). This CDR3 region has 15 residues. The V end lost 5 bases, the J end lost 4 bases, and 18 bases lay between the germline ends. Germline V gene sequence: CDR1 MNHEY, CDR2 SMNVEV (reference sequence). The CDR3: CASSPTEGGGYEQYF. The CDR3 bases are TGTGCCAGCAGTCCCACCGAAGGGGGAGGATACGAGCAGTACTTC.

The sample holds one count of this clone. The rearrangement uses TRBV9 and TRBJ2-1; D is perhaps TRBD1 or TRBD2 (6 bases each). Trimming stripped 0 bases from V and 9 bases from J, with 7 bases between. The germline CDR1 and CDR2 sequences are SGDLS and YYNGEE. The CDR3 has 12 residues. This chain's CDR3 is CASSVGGAEQFF. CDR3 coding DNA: TGTGCCAGCAGCGTAGGGGGGGCTGAGCAGTTCTTC.

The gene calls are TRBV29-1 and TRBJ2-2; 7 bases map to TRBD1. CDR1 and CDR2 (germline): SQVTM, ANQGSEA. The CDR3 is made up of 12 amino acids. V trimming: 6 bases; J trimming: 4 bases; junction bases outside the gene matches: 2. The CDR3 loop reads CSVSGGTGELFF. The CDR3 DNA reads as TGCAGCGTCTCAGGGGGCACCGGGGAGCTGTTTTTT.

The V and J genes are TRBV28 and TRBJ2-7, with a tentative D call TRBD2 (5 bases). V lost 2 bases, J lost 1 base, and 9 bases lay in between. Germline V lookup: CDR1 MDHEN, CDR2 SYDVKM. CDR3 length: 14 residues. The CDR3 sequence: CASSLTGGSYEQYF. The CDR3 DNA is TGTGCCAGCAGTTTAACCGGCGGGTCCTACGAGCAGTACTTC. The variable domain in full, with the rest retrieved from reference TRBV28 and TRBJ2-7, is DVKVTQSSRYLVKRTGEKVFLECVQDMDHENMFWYRQDPGLGLRLIYFSYDVKMKEKGDIPEGYSVSREKKERFSLILESASTNQTSMYLCASSLTGGSYEQYFGPGTRLTVT.

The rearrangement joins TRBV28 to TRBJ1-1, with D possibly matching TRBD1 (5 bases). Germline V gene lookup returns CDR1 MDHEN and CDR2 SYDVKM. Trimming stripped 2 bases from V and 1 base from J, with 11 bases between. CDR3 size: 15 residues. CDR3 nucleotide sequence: TGTGCCAGCAGTTTACAAGGGGTCGGGAACACTGAAGCTTTCTTT. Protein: CASSLQGVGNTEAFF.

CDR3 in DNA: TGTGCCAGCAGCTTGGTTGGGGGGGATCTGGGCTACAATGAGCAGTTCTTC. The encoded protein is CASSLVGGDLGYNEQFF. This rearrangement joins TRBV7-8 to TRBJ2-1; TRBD2 aligns across 7 bases. The CDR3 covers 17 residues. The V segment lost 3 bases and the J segment 3 bases; nucleotides outside the gene matches: 11. Germline V CDR1 and CDR2: SGHVS, FQNEAQ.

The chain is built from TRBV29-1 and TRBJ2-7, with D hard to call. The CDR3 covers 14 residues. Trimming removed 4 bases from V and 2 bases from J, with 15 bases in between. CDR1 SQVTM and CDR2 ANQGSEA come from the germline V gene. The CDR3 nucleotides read TGCAGCGTTGGCGAAGTGAACAAAGCCTACGAGCAGTACTTC. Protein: CSVGEVNKAYEQYF.

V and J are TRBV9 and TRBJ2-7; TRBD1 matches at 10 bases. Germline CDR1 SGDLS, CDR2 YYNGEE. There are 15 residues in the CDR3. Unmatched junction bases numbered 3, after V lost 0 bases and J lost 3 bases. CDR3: CASSVDWTGGYEQYF. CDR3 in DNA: TGTGCCAGCAGCGTAGACTGGACAGGGGGCTACGAGCAGTACTTC.

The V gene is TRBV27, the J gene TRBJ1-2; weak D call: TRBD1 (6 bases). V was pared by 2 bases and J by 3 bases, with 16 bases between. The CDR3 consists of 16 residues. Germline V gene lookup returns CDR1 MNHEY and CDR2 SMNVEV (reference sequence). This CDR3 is CASSLAAPTGHYGYTF. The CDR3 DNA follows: TGTGCCAGCAGTTTAGCCGCCCCGACAGGCCACTATGGCTACACCTTC.

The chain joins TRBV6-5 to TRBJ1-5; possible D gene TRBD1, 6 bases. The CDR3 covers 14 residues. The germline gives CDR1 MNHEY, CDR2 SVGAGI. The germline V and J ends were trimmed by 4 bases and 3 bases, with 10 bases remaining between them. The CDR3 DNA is TGTGCCAGCAGTTTGCAGGGGAACAATCAGCCCCAGCATTTT. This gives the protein CASSLQGNNQPQHF.

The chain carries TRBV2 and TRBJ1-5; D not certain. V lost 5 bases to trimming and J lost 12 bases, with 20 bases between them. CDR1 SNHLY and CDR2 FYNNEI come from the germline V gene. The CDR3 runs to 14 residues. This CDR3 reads CASSRPGEVELQHF. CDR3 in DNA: TGTGCCAGCAGTCGCCCCGGGGAGGTGGAGCTCCAGCATTTT. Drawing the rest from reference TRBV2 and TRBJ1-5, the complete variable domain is EPEVTQTPSHQVTQMGQEVILRCVPISNHLYFYWYRQILGQKVEFLVSFYNNEISEKSEIFDDQFSVERPDGSNFTLKIRSTKLEDSAMYFCASSRPGEVELQHFGDGTRLSIL.

CDR3 sequence (DNA): TGCAGCGTTGTCACACCCTCGGGCACCGGGGAGCTGTTTTTT. It yields the protein CSVVTPSGTGELFF. The chain carries TRBV29-1 and TRBJ2-2, with unresolved D. Germline V gene lookup returns CDR1 SQVTM and CDR2 ANQGSEA. Trimming left V 4 bases short and J 4 bases short, with 13 bases between. CDR3 length: 14 amino acids.